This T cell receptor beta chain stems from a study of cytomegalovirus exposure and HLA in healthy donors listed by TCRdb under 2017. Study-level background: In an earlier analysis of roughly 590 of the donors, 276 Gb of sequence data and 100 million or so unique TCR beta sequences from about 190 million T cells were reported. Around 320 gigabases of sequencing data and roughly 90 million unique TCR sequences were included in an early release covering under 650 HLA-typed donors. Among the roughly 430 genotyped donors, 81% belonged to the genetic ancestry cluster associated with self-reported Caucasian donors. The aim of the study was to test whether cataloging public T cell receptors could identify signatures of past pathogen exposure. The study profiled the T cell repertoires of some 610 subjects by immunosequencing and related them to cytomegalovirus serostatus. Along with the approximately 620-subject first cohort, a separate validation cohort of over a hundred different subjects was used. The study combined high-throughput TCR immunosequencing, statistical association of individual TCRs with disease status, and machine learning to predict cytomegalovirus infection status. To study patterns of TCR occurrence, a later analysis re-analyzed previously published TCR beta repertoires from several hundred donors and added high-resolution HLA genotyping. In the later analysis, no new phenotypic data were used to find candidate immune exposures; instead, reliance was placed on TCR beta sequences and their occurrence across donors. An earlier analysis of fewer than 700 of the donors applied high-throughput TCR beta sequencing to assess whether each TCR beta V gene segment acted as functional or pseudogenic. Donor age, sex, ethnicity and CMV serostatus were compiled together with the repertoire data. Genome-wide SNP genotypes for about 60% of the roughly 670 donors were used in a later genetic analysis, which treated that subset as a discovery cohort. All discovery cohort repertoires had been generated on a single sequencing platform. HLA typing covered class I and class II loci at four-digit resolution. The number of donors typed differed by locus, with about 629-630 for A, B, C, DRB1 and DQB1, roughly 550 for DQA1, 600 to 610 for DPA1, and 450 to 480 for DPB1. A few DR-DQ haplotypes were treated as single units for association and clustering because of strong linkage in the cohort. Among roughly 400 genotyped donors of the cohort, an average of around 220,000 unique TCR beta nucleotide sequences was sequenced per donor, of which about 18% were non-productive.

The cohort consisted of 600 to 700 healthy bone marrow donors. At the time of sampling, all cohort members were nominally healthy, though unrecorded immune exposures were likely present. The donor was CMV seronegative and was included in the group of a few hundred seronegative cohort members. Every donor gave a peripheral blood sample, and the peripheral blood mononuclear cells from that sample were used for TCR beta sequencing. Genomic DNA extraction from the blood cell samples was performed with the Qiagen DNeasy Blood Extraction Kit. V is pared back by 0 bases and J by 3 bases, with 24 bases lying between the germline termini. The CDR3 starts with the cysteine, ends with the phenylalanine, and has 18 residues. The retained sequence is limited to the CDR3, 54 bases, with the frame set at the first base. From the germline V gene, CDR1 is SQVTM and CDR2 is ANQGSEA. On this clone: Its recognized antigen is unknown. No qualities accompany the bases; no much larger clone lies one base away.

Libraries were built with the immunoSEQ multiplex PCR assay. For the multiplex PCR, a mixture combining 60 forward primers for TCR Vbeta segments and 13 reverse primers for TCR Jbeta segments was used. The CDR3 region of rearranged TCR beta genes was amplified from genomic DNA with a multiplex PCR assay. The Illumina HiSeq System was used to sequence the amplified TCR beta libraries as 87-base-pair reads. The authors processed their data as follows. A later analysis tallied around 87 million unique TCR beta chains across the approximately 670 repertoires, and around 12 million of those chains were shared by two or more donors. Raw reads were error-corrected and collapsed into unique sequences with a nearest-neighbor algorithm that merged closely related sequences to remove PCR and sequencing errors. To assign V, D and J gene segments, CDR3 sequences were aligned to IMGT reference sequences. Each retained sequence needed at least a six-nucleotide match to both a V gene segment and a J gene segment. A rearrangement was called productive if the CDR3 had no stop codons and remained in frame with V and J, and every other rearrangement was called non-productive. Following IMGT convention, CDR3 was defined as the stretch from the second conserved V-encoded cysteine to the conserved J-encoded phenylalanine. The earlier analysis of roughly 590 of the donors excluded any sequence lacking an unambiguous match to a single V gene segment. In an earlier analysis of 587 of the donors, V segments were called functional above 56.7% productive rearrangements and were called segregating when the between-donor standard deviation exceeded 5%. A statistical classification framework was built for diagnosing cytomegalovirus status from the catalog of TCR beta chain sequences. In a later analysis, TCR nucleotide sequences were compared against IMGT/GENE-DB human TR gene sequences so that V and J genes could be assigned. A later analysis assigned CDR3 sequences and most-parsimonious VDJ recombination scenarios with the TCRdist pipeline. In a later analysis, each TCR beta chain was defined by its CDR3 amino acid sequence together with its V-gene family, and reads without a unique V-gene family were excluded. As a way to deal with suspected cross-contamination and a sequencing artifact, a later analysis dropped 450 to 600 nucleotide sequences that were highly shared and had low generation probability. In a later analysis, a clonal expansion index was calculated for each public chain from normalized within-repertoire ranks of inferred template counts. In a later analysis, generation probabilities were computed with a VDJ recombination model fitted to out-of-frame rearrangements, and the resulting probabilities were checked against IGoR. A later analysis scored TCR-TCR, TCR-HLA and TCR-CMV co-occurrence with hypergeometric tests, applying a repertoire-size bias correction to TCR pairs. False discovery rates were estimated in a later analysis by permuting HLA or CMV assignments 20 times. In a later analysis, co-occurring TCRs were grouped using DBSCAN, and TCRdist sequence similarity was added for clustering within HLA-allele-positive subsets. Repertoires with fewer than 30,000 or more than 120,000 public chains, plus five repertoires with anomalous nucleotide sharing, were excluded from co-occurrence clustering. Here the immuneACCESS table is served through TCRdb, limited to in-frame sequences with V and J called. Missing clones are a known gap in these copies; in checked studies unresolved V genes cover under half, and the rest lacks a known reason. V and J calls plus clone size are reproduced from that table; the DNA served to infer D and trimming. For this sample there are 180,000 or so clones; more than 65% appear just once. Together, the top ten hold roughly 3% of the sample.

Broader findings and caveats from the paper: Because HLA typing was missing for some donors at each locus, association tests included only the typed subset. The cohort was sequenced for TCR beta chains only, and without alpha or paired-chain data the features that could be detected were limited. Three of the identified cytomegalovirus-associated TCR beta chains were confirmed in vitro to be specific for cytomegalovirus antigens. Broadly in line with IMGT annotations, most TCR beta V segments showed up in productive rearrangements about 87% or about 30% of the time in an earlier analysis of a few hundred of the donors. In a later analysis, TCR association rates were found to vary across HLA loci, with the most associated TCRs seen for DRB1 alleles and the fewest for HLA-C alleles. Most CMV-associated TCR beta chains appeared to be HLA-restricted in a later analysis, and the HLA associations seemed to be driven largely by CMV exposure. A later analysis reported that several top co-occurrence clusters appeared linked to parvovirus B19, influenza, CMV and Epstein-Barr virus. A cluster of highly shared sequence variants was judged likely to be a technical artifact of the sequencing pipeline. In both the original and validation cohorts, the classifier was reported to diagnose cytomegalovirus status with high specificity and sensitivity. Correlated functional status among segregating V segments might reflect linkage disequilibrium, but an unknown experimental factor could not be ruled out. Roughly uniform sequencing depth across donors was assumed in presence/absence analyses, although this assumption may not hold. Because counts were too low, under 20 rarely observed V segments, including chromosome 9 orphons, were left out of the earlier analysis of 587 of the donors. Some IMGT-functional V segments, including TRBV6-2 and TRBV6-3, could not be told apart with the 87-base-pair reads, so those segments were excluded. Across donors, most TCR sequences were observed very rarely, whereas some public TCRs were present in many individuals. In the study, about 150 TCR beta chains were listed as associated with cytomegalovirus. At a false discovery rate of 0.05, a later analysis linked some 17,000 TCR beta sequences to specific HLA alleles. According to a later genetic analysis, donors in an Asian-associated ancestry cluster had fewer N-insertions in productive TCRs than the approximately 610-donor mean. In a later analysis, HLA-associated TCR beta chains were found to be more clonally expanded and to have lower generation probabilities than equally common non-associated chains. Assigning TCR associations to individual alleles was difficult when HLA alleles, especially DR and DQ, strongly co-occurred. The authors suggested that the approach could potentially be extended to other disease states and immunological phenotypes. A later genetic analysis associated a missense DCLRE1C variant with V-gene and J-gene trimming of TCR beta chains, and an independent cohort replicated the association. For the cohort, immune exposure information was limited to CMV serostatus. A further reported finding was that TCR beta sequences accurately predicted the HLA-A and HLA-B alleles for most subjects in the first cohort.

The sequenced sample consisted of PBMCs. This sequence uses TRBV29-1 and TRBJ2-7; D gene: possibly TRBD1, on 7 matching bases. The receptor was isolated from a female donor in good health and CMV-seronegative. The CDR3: CSVEDQGPPHRGGYEQYF. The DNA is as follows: TGCAGCGTTGAAGATCAAGGGCCACCCCACAGGGGAGGCTACGAGCAGTACTTC.